This T cell receptor beta chain was captured by sequencing in a study of blood T cells in healthy people across ages. Points on this clonotype: Antigen specificity is unknown. One junction end disagrees with the germline gene, perhaps due to a read error.

PCR was performed a second time for about 6 to 12 cycles using a sample-barcoded 5' primer and a J-beta primer mix. TCRdb itself ran the 5' RACE reads through MiXCR, one entry per CDR3 protein. This sample carries approximately 810,000 distinct CDR3 sequences, more than 25% of them seen once, and the ten largest clones take roughly a sixth. General study points: Lack of knowledge of donor CMV status possibly confounded expanded clonotype changes. Observed TCR beta diversity per million T cells went down as age went up. This fall followed a roughly linear course with age. Those diversity estimates obtained from one million T cells were thought to be underestimates.

The CDR3 spans 15 residues. Germline CDR1 reads DFQATT; CDR2 reads SNEGSKA (reference sequence). This clonotype was obtained from an elderly woman in good health. The sequenced sample consisted of blood. The rearrangement links TRBV20-1 to TRBJ1-3, with TRBD1 as a possible D gene (6 bases). In DNA form, the CDR3 reads TGCAGTGCGAGAGAAGGACAGCCCAGGGGAAACACCATATATTTT. Translating it yields CSAREGQPRGNTIYF.